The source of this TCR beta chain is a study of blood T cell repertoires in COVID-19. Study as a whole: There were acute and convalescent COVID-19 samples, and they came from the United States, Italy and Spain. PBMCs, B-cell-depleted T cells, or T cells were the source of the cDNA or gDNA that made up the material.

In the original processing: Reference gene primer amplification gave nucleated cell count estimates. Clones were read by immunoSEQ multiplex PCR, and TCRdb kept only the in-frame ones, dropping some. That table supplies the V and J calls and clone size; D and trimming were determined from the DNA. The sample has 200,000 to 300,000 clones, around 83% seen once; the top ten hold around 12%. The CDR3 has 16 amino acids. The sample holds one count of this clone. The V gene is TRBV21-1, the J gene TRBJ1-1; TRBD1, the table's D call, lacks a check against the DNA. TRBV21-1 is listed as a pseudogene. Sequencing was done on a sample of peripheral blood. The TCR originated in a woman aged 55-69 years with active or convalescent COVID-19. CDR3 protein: CASSKGMGADQTEAFF. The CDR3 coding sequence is TGTGCCAGCAGCAAAGGGATGGGGGCGGACCAAACTGAAGCTTTCTTT.